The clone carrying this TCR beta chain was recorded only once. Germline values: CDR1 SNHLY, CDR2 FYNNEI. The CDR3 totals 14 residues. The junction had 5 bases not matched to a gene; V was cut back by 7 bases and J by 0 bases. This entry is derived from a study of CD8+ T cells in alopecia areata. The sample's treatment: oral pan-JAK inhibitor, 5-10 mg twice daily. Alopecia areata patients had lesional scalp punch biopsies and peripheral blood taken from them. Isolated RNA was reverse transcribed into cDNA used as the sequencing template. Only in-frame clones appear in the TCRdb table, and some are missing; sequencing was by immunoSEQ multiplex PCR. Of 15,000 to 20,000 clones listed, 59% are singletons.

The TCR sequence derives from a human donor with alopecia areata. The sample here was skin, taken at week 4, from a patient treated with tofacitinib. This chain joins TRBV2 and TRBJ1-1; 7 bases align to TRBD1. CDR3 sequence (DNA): TGTGCCAGCACTGTACAGGGGATGAACACTGAAGCTTTCTTT. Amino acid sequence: CASTVQGMNTEAFF.